Below are 6 T cell receptor beta chains sequenced from a single sample in a study of T cells in Graves' hyperthyroidism and ophthalmopathy. There were TCR beta CDR3 regions amplified from RNA transcripts. The HTBI primer set was used in a first-round RT-PCR of the TCR CDR3. TCRdb used MiXCR to reprocess the multiplex PCR reads, holding one entry per CDR3 protein. The table records a few hundred thousand distinct CDR3 sequences, less than 20% of them present only once. Input material: blood. Source of these receptors: a woman in her 30s with Graves' hyperthyroidism.

Concerning this clonotype: Since a much larger clone is just one base distant, this may be a read error. The chain couples TRBV6-1 to TRBJ2-1, with TRBD1 matching over 7 bases. Per the germline V gene, CDR1 is MNHNS and CDR2 is SASEGT. The CDR3 extends over 14 amino acids. V gave up 4 bases and J gave up 3 bases; unmatched junction bases: 3. The CDR3 region is CASSAPGGYNEQFF. CDR3 in DNA: TGTGCCAGCAGTGCCCCAGGGGGCTACAATGAGCAGTTCTTC.

The rearrangement uses TRBV6-2 or TRBV6-3 and TRBJ2-3; 10 positions match TRBD2. V lost 5 bases and J lost 2; bases outside the gene matches: 4. The CDR3 is 15 residues long. CDR1 and CDR2 from the germline V gene are MNHEY and SVGEGT. The DNA for the CDR3 is TGTGCCAGCAGTCGGGGACTAGCGCCCACAGATACGCAGTATTTT. Protein product: CASSRGLAPTDTQYF.

There are many counts of this clonotype. The chain links TRBV6-1 to TRBJ2-3; possibly TRBD2 for D (5 bases). V gave up 6 bases and J gave up 2 bases, with 15 bases separating them. This CDR3 contains 15 residues. CDR1 MNHNS and CDR2 SASEGT come from the germline V gene. In DNA form, the CDR3 reads TGTGCCAGCAGCGGACTTAGGATCTCCACAGATACGCAGTATTTT. Protein sequence: CASSGLRISTDTQYF.

There are a few counts of this clonotype. V is TRBV24-1 and J is TRBJ1-2, with a tentative D call TRBD1 (5 bases). This CDR3 has 12 residues. Trimming pared 3 bases from V and 4 bases from J, leaving 5 bases between. Germline assignment: CDR1 KGHDR and CDR2 SFDVKD. CDR3 sequence (DNA): TGTGCCACCAGTGATGGGGGCTATGGCTACACCTTC. It codes for CATSDGGYGYTF.

There are a few counts of this clonotype. The chain couples TRBV3-1 to TRBJ1-5; D is unresolved. The germline gives CDR1 LGHDT, CDR2 YNNKEL (reference sequence). This CDR3 is built from 16 residues. Trimming removed 0 bases at V and 3 bases at J, with 12 bases between. The CDR3 region has the DNA TGTGCCAGCAGCCAAGACGCCCCCGGAAACAATCAGCCCCAGCATTTT. Amino acids: CASSQDAPGNNQPQHF.

This clonotype was counted a few times. The chain uses TRBV20-1 and TRBJ1-3; D unclear. Germline values: CDR1 DFQATT, CDR2 SNEGSKA (reference sequence). The V end was cut by 2 bases, the J end by 0 bases, with 11 bases between. This CDR3 spans 15 amino acids. The CDR3 region has the DNA TGCAGTGCTAGACGCGACGGTAGCTCTGGAAACACCATATATTTT. Its translation is CSARRDGSSGNTIYF.